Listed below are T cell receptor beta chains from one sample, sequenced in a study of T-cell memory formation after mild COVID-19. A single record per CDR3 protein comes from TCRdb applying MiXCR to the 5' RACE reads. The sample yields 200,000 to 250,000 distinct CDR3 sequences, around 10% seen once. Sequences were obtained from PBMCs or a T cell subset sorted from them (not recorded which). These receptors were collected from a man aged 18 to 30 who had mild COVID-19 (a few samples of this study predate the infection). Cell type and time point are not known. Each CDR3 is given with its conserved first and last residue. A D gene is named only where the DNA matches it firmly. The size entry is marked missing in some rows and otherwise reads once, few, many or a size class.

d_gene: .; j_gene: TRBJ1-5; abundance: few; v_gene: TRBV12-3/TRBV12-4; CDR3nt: TGTGCCAGCAGTTTAGCAGGGCGGGGAGATCAGCCCCAGCATTTT; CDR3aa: CASSLAGRGDQPQHF
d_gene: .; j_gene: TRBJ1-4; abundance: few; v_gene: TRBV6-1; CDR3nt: TGTGCCAGCAGTGAACAAAGCGGGGGGCTATGGGAAAAACTGTTTTTT; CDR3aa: CASSEQSGGLWEKLFF
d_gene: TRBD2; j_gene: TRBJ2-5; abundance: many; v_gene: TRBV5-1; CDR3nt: TGCGCCAGCAGCTTGGGGGGACTAGCAGAGACCCAGTACTTC; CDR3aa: CASSLGGLAETQYF
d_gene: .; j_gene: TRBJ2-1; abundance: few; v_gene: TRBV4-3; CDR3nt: TGCGCCAGCAGCCACTCCAGCGGACAGCCTTACAATGAGCAGTTCTTC; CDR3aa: CASSHSSGQPYNEQFF
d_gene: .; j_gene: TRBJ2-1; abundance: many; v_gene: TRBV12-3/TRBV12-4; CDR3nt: TGTGCCAGCAGTGTGATACCGGGACACTCCTATGAGCAGTTCTTC; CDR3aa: CASSVIPGHSYEQFF
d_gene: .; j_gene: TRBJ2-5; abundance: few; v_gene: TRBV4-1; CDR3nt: TGCGCCAGCAGCTATACAATACCTGGGGGCCAGGGGACCCAGTACTTC; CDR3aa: CASSYTIPGGQGTQYF
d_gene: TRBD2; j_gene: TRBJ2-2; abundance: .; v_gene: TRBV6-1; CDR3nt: TGTGCCAGCAGTGGCCCAGCGGGGGGGAACACCGGGGAGCTGTTTTTT; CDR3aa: CASSGPAGGNTGELFF
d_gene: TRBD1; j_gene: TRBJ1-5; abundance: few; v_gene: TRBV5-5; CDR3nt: TGTGCCAGCAGCCTCGACAGGGACCGGAATCAGCCCCAGCATTTT; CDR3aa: CASSLDRDRNQPQHF
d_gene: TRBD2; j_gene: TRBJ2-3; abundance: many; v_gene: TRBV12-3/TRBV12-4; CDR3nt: TGTGCCAGCAGTGTAAGCGGGGGGTCAGATACGCAGTATTTT; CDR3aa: CASSVSGGSDTQYF
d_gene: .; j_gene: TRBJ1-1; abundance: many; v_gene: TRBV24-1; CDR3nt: TGTGCCACCAGTGATCGGACTGAAGCTTTCTTT; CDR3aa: CATSDRTEAFF
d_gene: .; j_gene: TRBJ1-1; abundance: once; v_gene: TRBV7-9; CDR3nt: TGTGCCAGCAGCCAACGACAGGACACTGAAGCTTTCTTT; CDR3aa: CASSQRQDTEAFF
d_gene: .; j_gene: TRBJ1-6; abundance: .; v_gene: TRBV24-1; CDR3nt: TGTGCCACCAGTGGGCTTGCCGTCGGGGCTAATTCACCCCTCCACTTT; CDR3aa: CATSGLAVGANSPLHF
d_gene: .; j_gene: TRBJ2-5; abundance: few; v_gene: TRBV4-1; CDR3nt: TGCGCCAGCAGCCTTCTCCTGGGAGAGACCCAGTACTTC; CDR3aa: CASSLLLGETQYF
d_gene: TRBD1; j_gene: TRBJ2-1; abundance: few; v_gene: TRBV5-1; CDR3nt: TGCGCCAGCAGCTTGCGATCGGGACAGGGGTACAATGAGCAGTTCTTC; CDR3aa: CASSLRSGQGYNEQFF
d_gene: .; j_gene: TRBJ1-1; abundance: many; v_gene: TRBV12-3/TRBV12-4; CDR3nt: TGCGCCAGCAGCTTGACAGGGAACACTGAAGCTTTCTTT; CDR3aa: CASSLTGNTEAFF
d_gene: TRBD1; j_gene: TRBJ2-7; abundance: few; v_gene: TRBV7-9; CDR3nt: TGTGCCAGCAGCGCCCGACAGGGAGCTATAGTGGAGCAGTACTTC; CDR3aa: CASSARQGAIVEQYF
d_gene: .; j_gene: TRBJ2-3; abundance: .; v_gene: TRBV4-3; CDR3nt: TGCGCCAGCAGCCAAGGTCGACCCACAGATACGCAGTATTTT; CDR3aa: CASSQGRPTDTQYF
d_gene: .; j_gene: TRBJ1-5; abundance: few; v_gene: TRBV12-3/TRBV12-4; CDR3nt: TGTGCCAGCAGTTTATCAGGGTGGGCCGATGGCAATCAGCCCCAGCATTTT; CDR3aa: CASSLSGWADGNQPQHF
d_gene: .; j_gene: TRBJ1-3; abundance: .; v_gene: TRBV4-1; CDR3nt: TGCGCCAGCAGCCAAGGCGGGGTTGCTCGCTCTGGAAACACCATATATTTT; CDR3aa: CASSQGGVARSGNTIYF
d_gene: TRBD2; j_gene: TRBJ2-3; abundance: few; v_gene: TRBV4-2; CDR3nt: TGTGCCAGCAGCCAAGTCTCAGCGGGGGGCTTCACAGATACGCAGTATTTT; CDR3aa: CASSQVSAGGFTDTQYF
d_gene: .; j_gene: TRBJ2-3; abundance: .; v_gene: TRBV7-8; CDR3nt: TGTGCCAGCAGCTTGGGCTGGGGGGCAGATACGCAGTATTTT; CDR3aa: CASSLGWGADTQYF
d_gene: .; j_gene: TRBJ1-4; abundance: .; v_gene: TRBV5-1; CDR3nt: TGCGCCAGCAGCTTGGGGGCTGCTAATGAAAAACTGTTTTTT; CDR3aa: CASSLGAANEKLFF
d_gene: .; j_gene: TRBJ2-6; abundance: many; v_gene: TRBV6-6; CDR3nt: TGTGCCAGCAGTTACTCGTGGGAAGCTGGGGCCAACGTCCTGACTTTC; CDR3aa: CASSYSWEAGANVLTF
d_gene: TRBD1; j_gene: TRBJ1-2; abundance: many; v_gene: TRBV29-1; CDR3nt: TGCAGCGTTGGCCGGGACAGGCGCTACACCTTC; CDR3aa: CSVGRDRRYTF
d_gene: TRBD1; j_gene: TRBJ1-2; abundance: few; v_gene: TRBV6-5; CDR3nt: TGTGCCAGCGCCATTGGGACAGGGAGTGGCTACACCTTC; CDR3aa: CASAIGTGSGYTF
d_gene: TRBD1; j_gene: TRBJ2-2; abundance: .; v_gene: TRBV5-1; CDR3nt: TGCGCCAGCAGCCCCGCACAGGGGGCCGGAATCGGGGAGCTGTTTTTT; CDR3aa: CASSPAQGAGIGELFF
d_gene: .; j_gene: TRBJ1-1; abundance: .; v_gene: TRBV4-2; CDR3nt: TGTGCCAGCAGCCAAGCCGAACAGGGCGCACCGGCTTTCTTT; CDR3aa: CASSQAEQGAPAFF
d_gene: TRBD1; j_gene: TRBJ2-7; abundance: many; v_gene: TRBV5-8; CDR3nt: TGTGCCAGCGCCCATCCACAGGGGACCTACGAGCAGTACTTC; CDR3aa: CASAHPQGTYEQYF
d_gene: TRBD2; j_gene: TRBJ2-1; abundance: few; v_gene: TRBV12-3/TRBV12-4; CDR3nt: TGTGCCAGCAGTTTTGGAGGGACTAGACTCCATGAGCAGTTCTTC; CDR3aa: CASSFGGTRLHEQFF